Many counts were recorded for the clone carrying this T cell receptor beta chain. The antigen remains unidentified. This sample was included in a study of early T cells in non-severe SARS-CoV-2 infection. TCRdb itself ran the 5' RACE reads through MiXCR, one entry per CDR3 protein. The data contain about 47,000 distinct CDR3 sequences, 9.5% to 12% of them singletons. General study findings and limits: Anti-spike CD8 responses were favored in VDJdb matching, and private and CD4 specificities were missed.

The CDR3 length is 17 residues. The V gene's germline CDR1 is SEHNR and CDR2 FQNEAQ (reference sequence). V lost 2 bases, J lost 0 bases, and 7 bases stayed unmatched. The sequence came from an adult who was a healthcare worker with PCR-confirmed SARS-CoV-2 infection or an uninfected control (not recorded which). The sequenced sample consisted of whole blood. The chain couples TRBV7-9 to TRBJ2-1; the match to TRBD2 covers 7 bases. The CDR3 nucleotides read TGTGCCAGCAGCTTATACCGGGGACTAACCTCCTACAATGAGCAGTTCTTC. This gives the protein CASSLYRGLTSYNEQFF.